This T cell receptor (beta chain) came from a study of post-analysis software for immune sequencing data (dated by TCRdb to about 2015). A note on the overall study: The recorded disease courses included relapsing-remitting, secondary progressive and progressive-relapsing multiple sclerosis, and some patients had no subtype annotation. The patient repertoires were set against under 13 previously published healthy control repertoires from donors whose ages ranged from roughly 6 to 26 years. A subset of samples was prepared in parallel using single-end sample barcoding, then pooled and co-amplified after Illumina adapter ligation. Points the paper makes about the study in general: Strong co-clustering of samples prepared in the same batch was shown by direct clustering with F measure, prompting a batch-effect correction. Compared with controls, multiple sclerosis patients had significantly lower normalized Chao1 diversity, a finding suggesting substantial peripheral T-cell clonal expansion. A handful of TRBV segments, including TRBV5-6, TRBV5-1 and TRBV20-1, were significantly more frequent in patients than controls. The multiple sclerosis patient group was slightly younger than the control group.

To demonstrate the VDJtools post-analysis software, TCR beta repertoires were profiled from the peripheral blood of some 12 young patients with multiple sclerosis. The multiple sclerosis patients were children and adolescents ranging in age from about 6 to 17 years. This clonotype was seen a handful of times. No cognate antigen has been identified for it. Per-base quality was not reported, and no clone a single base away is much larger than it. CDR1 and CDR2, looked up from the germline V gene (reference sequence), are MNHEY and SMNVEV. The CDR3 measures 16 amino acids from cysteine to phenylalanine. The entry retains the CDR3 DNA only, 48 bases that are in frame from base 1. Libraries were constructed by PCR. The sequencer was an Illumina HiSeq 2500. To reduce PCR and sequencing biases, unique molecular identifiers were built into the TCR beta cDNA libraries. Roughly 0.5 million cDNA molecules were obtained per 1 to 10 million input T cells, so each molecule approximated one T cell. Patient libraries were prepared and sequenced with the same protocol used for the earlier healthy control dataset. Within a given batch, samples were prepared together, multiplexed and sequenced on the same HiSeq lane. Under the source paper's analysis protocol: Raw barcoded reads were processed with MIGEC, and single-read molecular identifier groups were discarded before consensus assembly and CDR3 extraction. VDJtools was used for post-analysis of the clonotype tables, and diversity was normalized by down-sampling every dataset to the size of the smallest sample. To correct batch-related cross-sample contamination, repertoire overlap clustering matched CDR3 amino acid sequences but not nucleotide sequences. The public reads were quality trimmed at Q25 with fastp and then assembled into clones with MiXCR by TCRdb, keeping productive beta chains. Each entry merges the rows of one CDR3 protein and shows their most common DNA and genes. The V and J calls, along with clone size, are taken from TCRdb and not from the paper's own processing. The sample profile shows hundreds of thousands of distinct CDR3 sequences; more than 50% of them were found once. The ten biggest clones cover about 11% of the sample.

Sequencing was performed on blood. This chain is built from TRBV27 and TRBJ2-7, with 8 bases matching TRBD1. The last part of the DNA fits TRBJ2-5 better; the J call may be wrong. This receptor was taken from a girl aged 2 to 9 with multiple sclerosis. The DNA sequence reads TGTGCCAGCAGTTTACGAGTTGCAGGGGGCAGGGAGACCCAGTACTTC. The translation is CASSLRVAGGRETQYF.